The 5 T cell receptor beta chains reported below all come from one sample, sequenced in a study of control samples from healthy donors and cancer patients. Some clones are missing from TCRdb's copy, which holds only in-frame ones; the method was immunoSEQ multiplex PCR. The sample carries roughly 100,000 clones, about 83% recorded once. The specimen was blood. Every receptor here comes from a woman in her forties or fifties in good health.

The chain is built from TRBV5-3 and TRBJ2-5, with D perhaps assigned TRBD1 or TRBD2 (5 bases each). TRBV5-3 is known as an ORF, though its function is uncertain. Trimming left V 0 bases short and J 7 bases short, with 28 bases between. The CDR3 is made up of 19 amino acids. CDR3: CARSLACGNGTLKKGTQYF. The DNA for the CDR3 is TGTGCCAGAAGCTTGGCGTGTGGAAACGGGACCTTGAAAAAGGGGACCCAGTACTTC.

J is TRBJ1-6 and V is TRBV27; D is unclear. CDR1 is MNHEY and CDR2 is SMNVEV in the germline V gene (reference sequence). V dropped 6 bases and J dropped 1 base, with 13 bases sitting between them. The CDR3 has 16 amino acids. The CDR3 protein is CASRSLGRSYNSPLHF. The DNA of the CDR3 is TGTGCCAGCAGGTCACTTGGACGGTCCTATAATTCACCCCTCCACTTT.

The gene calls are TRBV5-1 and TRBJ2-7; TRBD2 agrees at 7 bases. Germline trimming cut 0 bases from V and 0 bases from J; bases unmatched to any gene: 9. This CDR3 region has 17 residues. Germline-derived CDR1 and CDR2 are SGHRS and YFSETQ. For the CDR3, the DNA is TGCGCCAGCAGCTTGGTGGGGGGGGGACTCGGCTCCTACGAGCAGTACTTC. Amino acids: CASSLVGGGLGSYEQYF.

CDR3 coding DNA: TGTGCCTGGAGTGTAGGCACGGAAAATTCACCCCTCCACTTT. It codes for CAWSVGTENSPLHF. The V gene is TRBV30, the J gene TRBJ1-6; D is unclear. The V and J ends lost 0 bases and 7 bases respectively, with 10 bases between them. This CDR3 has 14 residues. The germline V gene encodes CDR1 GTSNPN and CDR2 SVGIG (reference sequence).

This rearrangement joins TRBV9 to TRBJ1-2; no reliable D call. The germline V gene encodes CDR1 SGDLS and CDR2 YYNGEE. This CDR3 spans 13 amino acids. V lost 0 bases, J lost 4 bases, and 7 bases lay in between. The CDR3 sequence is CASSVAPGYGYTF. DNA for the CDR3: TGTGCCAGCAGCGTAGCGCCAGGCTATGGCTACACCTTC. The whole variable domain, remainder taken from reference TRBV9 and TRBJ1-2, is DSGVTQTPKHLITATGQRVTLRCSPRSGDLSVYWYQQSLDQGLQFLIQYYNGEERAKGNILERFSAQQFPDLHSELNLSSLELGDSALYFCASSVAPGYGYTFGSGTRLTVV.